The sequence of this TCR beta chain was determined in a study of control samples from healthy donors and cancer patients (dated by TCRdb to about 2020). CDR1 and CDR2, per the germline V gene (reference sequence), are PRHDT and FYEKMQ. At the junction V is shortened by 4 bases and J by 1 base, with 7 bases in between. From cysteine to phenylalanine, the CDR3 is 13 amino acids long. Only the CDR3 region is kept as DNA, spanning 39 bases read in frame from base 1. In the case of this clone: Its antigen specificity is not known. Base qualities were left out, and no much larger clone turns up one base away.

The library was built by means of the immunoSEQ multiplex PCR assay. TCRdb's version of the immuneACCESS table is confined to in-frame rearrangements and falls short of the full clone set. An unresolved V gene accounts for under half of the shortfall where checked; the remainder is of unknown origin. This sample lists about 170,000 clones; about 90% were detected once. The ten largest clones take up 2% to 2.5% of the sample. Material: blood. The source is a woman aged 40 to 55 in good health. The chain joins TRBV13 to TRBJ1-1; a confident D gene designation cannot be given. DNA sequence: TGTGCCAGCAGCTCCGGCGGGAACACTGAAGCTTTCTTT. It codes for CASSSGGNTEAFF.